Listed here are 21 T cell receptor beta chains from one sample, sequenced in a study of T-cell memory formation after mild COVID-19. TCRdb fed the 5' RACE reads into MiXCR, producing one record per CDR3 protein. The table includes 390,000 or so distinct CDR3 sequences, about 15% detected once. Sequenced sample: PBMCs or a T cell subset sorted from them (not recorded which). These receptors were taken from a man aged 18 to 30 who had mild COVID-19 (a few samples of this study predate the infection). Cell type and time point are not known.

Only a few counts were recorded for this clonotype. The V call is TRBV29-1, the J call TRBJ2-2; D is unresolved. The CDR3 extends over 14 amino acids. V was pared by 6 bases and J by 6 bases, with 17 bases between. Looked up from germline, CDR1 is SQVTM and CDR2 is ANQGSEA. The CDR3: CSVRRVLGAGELFF. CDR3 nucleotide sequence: TGCAGCGTCAGAAGGGTCCTTGGCGCCGGGGAGCTGTTTTTT.

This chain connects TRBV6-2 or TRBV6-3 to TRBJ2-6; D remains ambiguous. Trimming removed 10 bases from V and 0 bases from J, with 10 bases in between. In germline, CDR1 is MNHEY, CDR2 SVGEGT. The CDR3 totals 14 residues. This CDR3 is CATVTYSGANVLTF. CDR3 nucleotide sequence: TGTGCCACCGTTACTTACTCTGGGGCCAACGTCCTGACTTTC.

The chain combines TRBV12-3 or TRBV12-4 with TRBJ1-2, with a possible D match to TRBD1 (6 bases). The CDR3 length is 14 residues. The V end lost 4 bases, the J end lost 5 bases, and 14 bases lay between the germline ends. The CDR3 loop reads CASSSNQGRYGYTF. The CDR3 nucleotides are TGTGCCAGCAGTTCTAACCAGGGGAGGTATGGCTACACCTTC.

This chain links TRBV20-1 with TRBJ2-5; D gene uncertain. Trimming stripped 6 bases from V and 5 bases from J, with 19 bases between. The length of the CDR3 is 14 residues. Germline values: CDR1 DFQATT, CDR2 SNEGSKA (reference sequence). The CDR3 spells CSAPKESESETQYF. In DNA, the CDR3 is TGCAGTGCCCCTAAGGAGTCAGAATCGGAGACCCAGTACTTC.

In DNA form, the CDR3 reads TGCGCCAGCAGCTCCCCCGGGACAGGGGGCGATGGCTACACCTTC. It yields the protein CASSSPGTGGDGYTF. The V and J genes are TRBV5-1 and TRBJ1-2, with 12 bases that match TRBD1. Germline CDR1 is SGHRS and CDR2 is YFSETQ. The trim removed 3 bases at V and 6 bases at J, leaving 6 bases unmatched. This CDR3 is built from 15 residues.

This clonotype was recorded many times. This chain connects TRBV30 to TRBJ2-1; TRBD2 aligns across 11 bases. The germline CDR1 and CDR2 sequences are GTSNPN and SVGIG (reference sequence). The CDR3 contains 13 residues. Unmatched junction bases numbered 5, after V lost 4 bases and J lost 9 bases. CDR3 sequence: CAWNSGGAAEQFF. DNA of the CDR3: TGTGCCTGGAATAGCGGGGGGGCGGCTGAGCAGTTCTTC.

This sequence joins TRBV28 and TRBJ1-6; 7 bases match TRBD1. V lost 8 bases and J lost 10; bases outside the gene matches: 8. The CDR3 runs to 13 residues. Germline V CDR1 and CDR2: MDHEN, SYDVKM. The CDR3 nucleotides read TGTGCCAGCGGAAGGGGGCTTGGGTCACCCCTCCACTTT. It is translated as CASGRGLGSPLHF.

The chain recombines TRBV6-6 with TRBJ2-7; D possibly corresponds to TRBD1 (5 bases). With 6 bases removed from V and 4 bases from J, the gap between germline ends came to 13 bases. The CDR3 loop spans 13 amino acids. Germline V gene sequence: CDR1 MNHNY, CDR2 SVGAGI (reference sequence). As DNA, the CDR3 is TGTGCCAGCAGGGGGCCGGCGGCGTACGAGCAGTACTTC. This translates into CASRGPAAYEQYF.

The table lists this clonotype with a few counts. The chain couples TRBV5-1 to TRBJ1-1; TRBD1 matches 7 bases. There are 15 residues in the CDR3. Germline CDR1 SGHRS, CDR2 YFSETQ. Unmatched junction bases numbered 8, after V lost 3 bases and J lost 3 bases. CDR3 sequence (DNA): TGCGCCAGCAGCTACCCGACAGGGTCGGACACTGAAGCTTTCTTT. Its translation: CASSYPTGSDTEAFF.

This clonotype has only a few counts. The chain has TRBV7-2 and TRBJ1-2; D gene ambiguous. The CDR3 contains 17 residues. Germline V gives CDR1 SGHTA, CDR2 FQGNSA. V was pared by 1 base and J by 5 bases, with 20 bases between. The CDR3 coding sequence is TGTGCCAGCAGCTTAGTGGCAGGCTCTACGTGGGTTTATGGCTACACCTTC. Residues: CASSLVAGSTWVYGYTF. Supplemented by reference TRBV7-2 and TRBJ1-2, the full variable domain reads GAGVSQSPSNKVTEKGKDVELRCDPISGHTALYWYRQSLGQGLEFLIYFQGNSAPDKSGLPSDRFSAERTGGSVSTLTIQRTQQEDSAVYLCASSLVAGSTWVYGYTFGSGTRLTVV.

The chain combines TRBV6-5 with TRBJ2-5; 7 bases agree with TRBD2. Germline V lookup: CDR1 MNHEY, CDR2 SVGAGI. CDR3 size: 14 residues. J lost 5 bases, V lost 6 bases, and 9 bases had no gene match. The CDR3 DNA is TGTGCCAGCAGACGGACTAGGGTGACGGAGACCCAGTACTTC. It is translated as CASRRTRVTETQYF.

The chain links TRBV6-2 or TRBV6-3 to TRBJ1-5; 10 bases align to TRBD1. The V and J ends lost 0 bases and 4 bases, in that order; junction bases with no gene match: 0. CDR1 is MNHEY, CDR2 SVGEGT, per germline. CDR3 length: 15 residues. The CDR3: CASSYSGQGNQPQHF. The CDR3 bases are TGTGCCAGCAGTTACTCGGGACAGGGGAATCAGCCCCAGCATTTT.

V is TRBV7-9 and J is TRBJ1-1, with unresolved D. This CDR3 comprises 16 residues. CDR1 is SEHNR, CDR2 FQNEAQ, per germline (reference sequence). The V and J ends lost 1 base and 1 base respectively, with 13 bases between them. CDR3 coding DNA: TGTGCCAGCAGCTTAGTGGTTTATCAGCCGAACACTGAAGCTTTCTTT. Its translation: CASSLVVYQPNTEAFF.

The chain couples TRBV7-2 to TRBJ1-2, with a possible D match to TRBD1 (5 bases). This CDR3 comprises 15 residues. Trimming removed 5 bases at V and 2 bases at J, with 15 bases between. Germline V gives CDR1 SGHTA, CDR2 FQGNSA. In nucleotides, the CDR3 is TGTGCCAGCAGCGCAGCATTGACAGTAAACTATGGCTACACCTTC. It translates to CASSAALTVNYGYTF.

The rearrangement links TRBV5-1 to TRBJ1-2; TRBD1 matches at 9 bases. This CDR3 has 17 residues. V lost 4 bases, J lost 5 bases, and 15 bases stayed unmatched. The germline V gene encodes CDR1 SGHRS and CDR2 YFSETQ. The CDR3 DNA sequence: TGCGCCAGCAGCCTAGTTCCGGGACAGGGAAGAACTTATGGCTACACCTTC. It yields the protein CASSLVPGQGRTYGYTF. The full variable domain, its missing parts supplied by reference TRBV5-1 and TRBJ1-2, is KAGVTQTPRYLIKTRGQQVTLSCSPISGHRSVSWYQQTPGQGLQFLFEYFSETQRNKGNFPGRFSGRQFSNSRSEMNVSTLELGDSALYLCASSLVPGQGRTYGYTFGSGTRLTVV.

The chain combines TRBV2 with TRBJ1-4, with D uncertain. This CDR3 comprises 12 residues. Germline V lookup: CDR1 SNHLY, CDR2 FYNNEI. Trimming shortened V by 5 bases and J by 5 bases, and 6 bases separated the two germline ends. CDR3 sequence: CASSLGNEKLFF. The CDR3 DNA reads TGTGCCAGCAGTTTGGGAAATGAAAAACTGTTTTTT.

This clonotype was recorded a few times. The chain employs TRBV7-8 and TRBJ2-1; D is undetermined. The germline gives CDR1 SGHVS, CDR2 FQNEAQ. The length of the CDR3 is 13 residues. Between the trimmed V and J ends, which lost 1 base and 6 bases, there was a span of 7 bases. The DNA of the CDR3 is TGTGCCAGCAGCTTAGGTCGACTCAATGAGCAGTTCTTC. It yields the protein CASSLGRLNEQFF. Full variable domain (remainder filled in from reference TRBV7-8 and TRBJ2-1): GAGVSQSPRYKVAKRGQDVALRCDPISGHVSLFWYQQALGQGPEFLTYFQNEAQLDKSGLPSDRFFAERPEGSVSTLKIQRTQQEDSAVYLCASSLGRLNEQFFGPGTRLTVL.

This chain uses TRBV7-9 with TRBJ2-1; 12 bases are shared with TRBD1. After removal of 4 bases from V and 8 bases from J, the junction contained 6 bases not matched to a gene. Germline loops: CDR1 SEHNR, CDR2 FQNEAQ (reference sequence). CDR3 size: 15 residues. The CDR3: CASSSGQGAGDEQFF. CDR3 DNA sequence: TGTGCCAGCAGCTCGGGACAGGGGGCCGGAGATGAGCAGTTCTTC.

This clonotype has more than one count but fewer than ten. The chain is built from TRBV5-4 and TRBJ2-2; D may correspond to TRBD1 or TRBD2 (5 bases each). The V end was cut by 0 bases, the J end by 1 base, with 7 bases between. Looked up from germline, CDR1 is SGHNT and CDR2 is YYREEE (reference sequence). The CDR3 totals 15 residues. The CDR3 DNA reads TGTGCCAGCAGCTTGGCGGGGCTGAACACCGGGGAGCTGTTTTTT. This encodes CASSLAGLNTGELFF. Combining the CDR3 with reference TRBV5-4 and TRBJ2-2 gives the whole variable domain ETGVTQSPTHLIKTRGQQVTLRCSSQSGHNTVSWYQQALGQGPQFIFQYYREEENGRGNFPPRFSGLQFPNYSSELNVNALELDDSALYLCASSLAGLNTGELFFGEGSRLTVL.

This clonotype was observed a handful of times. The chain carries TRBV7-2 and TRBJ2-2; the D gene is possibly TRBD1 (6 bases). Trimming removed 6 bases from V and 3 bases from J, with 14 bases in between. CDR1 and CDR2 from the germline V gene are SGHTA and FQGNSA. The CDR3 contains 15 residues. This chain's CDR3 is CASRDRDTHTGELFF. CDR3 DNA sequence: TGTGCCAGCAGAGACCGGGACACTCACACCGGGGAGCTGTTTTTT.

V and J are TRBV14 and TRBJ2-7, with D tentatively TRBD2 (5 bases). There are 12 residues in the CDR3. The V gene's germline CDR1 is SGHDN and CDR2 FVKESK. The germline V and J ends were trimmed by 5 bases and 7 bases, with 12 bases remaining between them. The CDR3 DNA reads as TGTGCCAGCAGCGACCGGGAAGGGGAGCAGTACGTC. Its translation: CASSDREGEQYV.